One TCR beta chain is described in this entry. This clone's antigen is unknown. Qualities for individual bases were not recorded, and no much larger clone is one base off. The immunoSEQ Assay, a bias-controlled multiplex PCR, was used to amplify TCRbeta CDR3 regions from genomic DNA. Per the original workflow: Within the assay, amplification of reference gene primers was used to estimate how many nucleated cells each sample contained. To quantify the absolute abundance of each unique TCRbeta CDR3 rearrangement, sequence reads were collapsed and filtered. Productive Simpson clonality was computed per sample as the square root of Simpson's diversity index over productive rearrangements. TCRdb took over this immuneACCESS table, retaining in-frame rearrangements with V and J assigned. Such tables are incomplete; in checked studies, under half of the missing clones stem from an unresolved V gene, and the remainder is unexplained. Clone size and the V and J calls come from that table; the DNA yielded D and trimming. Here the sample has some 400,000 clones; 90% to 95% occur a single time. Jointly, the top ten make up more than 0.85% of the sample.

This specimen belongs to a study of blood T cell repertoires in COVID-19 (dated by TCRdb to between 2020 and 2021). Regarding the complete study: Samples covering the acute and convalescent phases of COVID-19 were provided by collaborators in the United States, Italy and Spain. The prospective study material was composed of cDNA or gDNA derived from T cells, B-cell-depleted T cells, or PBMCs. The sample metadata nearly always contained a de-identified subject ID, COVID-19 status, age in years and sex. The repertoires were released in a freely available public database meant as a resource for research on the immune response to SARS-CoV-2. The dataset comprised deeply sampled blood TCRbeta repertoires from subjects exposed to, actively infected with, or recovered from COVID-19. The samples were drawn from two sources: the first 160 participants of the ongoing ImmuneRACE study, and 1,000 to 1,500 subjects contributed by 6 global collaborators. Where available, HLA class I and class II types were taken from metadata supplied by the sample provider and were not determined by assay-based typing. Findings and caveats that apply to the study as a whole: The amount of clinical and demographic metadata varied by source and participant and was provided uncurated.

Enrolling through a virtual design, the prospective study's participants ranged in age from roughly 18 to 95 years and lived across about two dozen United States geographic areas. To assign participants to cohorts, the prospective study relied on clinical history that participants themselves reported in a screening survey and a study questionnaire. Exposed participants were defined as having been in contact with someone with a PCR-confirmed or clinician-diagnosed COVID-19 case within 2 weeks of study entry. In the prospective study, mobile phlebotomists collected whole blood, serum and a nasopharyngeal or oropharyngeal swab from each participant. Over a roughly 2-month period, participants in the prospective study had the option of providing additional blood draws and questionnaires. Before DNA extraction, prospective study blood samples were shipped either frozen or at room temperature. V gives up 3 bases and J gives up 4 bases, and the segment between their germline ends measures 13 bases. The CDR3 contains 14 residues, cysteine and phenylalanine counted. This entry keeps only the CDR3 DNA: 42 bases, framed from base 1. Taken from the germline V gene, the CDR1 and CDR2 loops are KGHSH and LQKENI.

The TCR sequence derives from a woman aged 40 to 49 who had been exposed to COVID-19. The sequencing input was PBMCs or T cells enriched from blood (not recorded which). Recombination connected TRBV18 to TRBJ2-7; the best D guess is TRBD2, with 6 bases matching. CDR3 region: CASSPIKGRYEQYF. The nucleotide sequence reads TGTGCCAGCTCACCTATTAAGGGGAGGTACGAGCAGTACTTC.